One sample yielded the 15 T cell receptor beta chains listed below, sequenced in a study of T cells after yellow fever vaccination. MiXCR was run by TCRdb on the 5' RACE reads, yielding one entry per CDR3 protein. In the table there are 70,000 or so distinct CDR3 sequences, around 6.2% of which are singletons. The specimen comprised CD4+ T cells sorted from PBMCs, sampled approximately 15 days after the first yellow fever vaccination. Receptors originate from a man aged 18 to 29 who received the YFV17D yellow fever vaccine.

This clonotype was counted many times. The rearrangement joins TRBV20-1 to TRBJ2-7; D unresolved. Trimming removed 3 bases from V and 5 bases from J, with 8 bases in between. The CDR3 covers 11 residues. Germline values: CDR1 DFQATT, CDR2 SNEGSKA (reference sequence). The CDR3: CSARGNHEQYV. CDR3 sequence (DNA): TGCAGTGCTAGGGGGAACCACGAGCAGTACGTC.

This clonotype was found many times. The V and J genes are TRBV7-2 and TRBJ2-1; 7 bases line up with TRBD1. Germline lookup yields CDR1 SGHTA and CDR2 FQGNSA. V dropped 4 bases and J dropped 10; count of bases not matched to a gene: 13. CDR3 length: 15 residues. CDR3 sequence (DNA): TGTGCCAGCAGCTCCCTCGGGACAGTCGGGCGGGAGCAGTTCTTC. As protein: CASSSLGTVGREQFF.

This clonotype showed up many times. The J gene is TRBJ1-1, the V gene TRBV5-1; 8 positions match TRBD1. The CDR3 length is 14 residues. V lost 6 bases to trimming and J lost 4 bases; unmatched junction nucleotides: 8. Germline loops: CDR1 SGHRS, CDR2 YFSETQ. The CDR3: CASKDRTGGTEAFF. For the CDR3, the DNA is TGCGCCAGCAAAGACCGAACAGGGGGCACTGAAGCTTTCTTT.

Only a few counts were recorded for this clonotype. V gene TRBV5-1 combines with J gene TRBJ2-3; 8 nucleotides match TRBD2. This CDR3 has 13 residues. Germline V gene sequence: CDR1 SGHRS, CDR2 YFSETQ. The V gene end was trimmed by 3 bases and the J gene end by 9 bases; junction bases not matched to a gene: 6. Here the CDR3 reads CASSSGLASTQYF. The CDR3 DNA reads TGCGCCAGCAGCTCCGGACTAGCAAGCACGCAGTATTTT.

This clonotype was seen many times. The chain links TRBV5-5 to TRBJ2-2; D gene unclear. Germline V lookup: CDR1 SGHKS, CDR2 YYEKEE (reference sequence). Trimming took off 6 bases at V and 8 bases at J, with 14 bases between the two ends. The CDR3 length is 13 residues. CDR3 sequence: CASNKNPMGELFF. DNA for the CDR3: TGTGCCAGCAACAAGAATCCCATGGGGGAGCTGTTTTTT.

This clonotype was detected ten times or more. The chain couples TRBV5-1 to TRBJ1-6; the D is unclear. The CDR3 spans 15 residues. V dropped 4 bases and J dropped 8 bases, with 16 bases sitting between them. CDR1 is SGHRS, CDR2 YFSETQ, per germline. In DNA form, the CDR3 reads TGCGCCAGCAGCCAAGCAGGACGGCCTGATTCACCCCTCCACTTT. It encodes CASSQAGRPDSPLHF.

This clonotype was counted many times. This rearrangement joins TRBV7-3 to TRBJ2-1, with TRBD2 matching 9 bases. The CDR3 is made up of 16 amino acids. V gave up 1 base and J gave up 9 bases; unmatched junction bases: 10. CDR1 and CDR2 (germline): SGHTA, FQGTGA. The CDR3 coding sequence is TGTGCCAGCAGCTTAAAGGGCGGGGGGGCCGGCGGTGAGCAGTTCTTC. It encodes CASSLKGGGAGGEQFF. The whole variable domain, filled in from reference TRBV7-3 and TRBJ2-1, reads GAGVSQTPSNKVTEKGKYVELRCDPISGHTALYWYRQSLGQGPEFLIYFQGTGAADDSGLPNDRFFAVRPEGSVSTLKIQRTERGDSAVYLCASSLKGGGAGGEQFFGPGTRLTVL.

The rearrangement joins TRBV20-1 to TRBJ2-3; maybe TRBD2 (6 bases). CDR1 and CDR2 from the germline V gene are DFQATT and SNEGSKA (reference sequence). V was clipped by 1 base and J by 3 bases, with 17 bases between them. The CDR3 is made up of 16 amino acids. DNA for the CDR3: TGCAGTGCTAGAGTTAGGCAGGGAGGAGGAACAGATACGCAGTATTTT. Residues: CSARVRQGGGTDTQYF.

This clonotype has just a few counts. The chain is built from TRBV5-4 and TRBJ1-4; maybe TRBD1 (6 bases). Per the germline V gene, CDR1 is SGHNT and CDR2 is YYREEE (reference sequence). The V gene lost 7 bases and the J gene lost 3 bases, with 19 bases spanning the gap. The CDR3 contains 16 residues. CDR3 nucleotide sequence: TGTGCCAGCGCCTCGGGGGGGCCAACGGCTAATGAAAAACTGTTTTTT. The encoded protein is CASASGGPTANEKLFF.

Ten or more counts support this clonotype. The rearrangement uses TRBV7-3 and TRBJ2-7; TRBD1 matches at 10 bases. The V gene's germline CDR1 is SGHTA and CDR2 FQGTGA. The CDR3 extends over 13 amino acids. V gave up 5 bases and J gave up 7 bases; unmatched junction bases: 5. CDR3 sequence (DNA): TGTGCCAGCAGCCTGGACAGGGGGGGTGAGCAGTACTTC. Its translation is CASSLDRGGEQYF.

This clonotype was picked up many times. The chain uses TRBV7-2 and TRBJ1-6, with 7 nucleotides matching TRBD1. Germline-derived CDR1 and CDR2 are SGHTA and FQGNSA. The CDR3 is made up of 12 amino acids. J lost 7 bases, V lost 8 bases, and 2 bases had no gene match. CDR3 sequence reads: CASGDRNSPLHF. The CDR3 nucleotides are TGTGCCAGCGGGGACAGAAATTCACCCCTCCACTTT.

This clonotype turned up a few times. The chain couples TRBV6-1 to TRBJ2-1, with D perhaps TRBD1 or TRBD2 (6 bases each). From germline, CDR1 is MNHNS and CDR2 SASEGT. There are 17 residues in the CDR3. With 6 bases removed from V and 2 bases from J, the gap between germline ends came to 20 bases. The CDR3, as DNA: TGTGCCAGCAGACCCCCGCTTAGAGGGGGGCCCTACAATGAGCAGTTCTTC. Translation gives CASRPPLRGGPYNEQFF.

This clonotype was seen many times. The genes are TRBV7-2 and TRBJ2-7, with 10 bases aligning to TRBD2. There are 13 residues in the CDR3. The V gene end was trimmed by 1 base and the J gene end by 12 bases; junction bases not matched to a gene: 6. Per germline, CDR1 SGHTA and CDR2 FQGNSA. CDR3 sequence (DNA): TGTGCCAGCAGCTTAGGACTAGCGGGTCAGGCGTACTTC. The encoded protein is CASSLGLAGQAYF. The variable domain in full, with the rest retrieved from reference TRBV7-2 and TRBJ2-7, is GAGVSQSPSNKVTEKGKDVELRCDPISGHTALYWYRQSLGQGLEFLIYFQGNSAPDKSGLPSDRFSAERTGGSVSTLTIQRTQQEDSAVYLCASSLGLAGQAYFGPGTRLTVT.

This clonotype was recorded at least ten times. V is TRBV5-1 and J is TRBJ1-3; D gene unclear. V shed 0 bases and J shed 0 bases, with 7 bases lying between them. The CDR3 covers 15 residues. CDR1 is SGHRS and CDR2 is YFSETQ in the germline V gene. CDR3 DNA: TGCGCCAGCAGCTTGGGCCCCTCCTCTGGAAACACCATATATTTT. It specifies CASSLGPSSGNTIYF. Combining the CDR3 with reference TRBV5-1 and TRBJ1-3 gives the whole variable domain KAGVTQTPRYLIKTRGQQVTLSCSPISGHRSVSWYQQTPGQGLQFLFEYFSETQRNKGNFPGRFSGRQFSNSRSEMNVSTLELGDSALYLCASSLGPSSGNTIYFGEGSWLTVV.

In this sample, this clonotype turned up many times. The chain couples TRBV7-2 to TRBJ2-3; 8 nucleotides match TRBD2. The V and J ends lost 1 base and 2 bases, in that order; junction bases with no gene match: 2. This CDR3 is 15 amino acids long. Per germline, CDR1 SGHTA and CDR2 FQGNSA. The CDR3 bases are TGTGCCAGCAGCTTAGGCGGGGGGTTCACAGATACGCAGTATTTT. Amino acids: CASSLGGGFTDTQYF.